Each of the 17 T cell receptor beta chains below was sequenced from the same sample in a study of T-cell reconstitution after alpha-beta-depleted transplantation in children. Researchers prepared the TCRbeta library using unique molecular identifiers, the study reports. From the PCR reads, TCRdb called clonotypes with MiXCR, one entry per CDR3 protein. The sample has fewer than 500,000 distinct CDR3 sequences, approximately 42% seen once. The source was PBMCs, collected before TCRalphabeta/CD19-depleted stem cell transplant. The receptor source for this set is a girl aged 2-10 years with aplastic anemia, due to receive a stem cell transplant.

The gene calls are TRBV18 and TRBJ1-1; 7 positions agree with TRBD1. The CDR3 runs to 14 residues. V shed 4 bases, J shed 5 bases, and the junction held 7 bases outside the gene matches. Per the germline V gene, CDR1 is KGHSH and CDR2 is LQKENI. The CDR3 sequence is CASSQSNRGTEAFF. The CDR3 DNA reads TGTGCCAGCTCACAATCAAACAGGGGTACTGAAGCTTTCTTT.

This chain links TRBV6-5 with TRBJ2-7; TRBD2 agrees at 13 bases. The CDR3 is 16 residues long. The trim removed 4 bases at V and 6 bases at J, leaving 9 bases unmatched. Germline CDR1 is MNHEY and CDR2 is SVGAGI. DNA for the CDR3: TGTGCCAGCAGTTCCCAAAGGACTAGCGGGAGAGGCGAGCAGTACTTC. Amino acid sequence: CASSSQRTSGRGEQYF.

This clonotype was detected ten times or more. The chain employs TRBV5-1 and TRBJ1-1; D call uncertain. CDR1 SGHRS and CDR2 YFSETQ come from the germline V gene. This CDR3 spans 13 amino acids. Trimming cost V 0 bases and J 6 bases, with 9 bases left between them. CDR3 sequence (DNA): TGCGCCAGCAGCTTGGCCGCGGGTTCTGAAGCTTTCTTT. Amino acids: CASSLAAGSEAFF.

This rearrangement joins TRBV15 to TRBJ1-1; D gene unclear. Trimming took 0 bases from V and 5 from J, leaving 13 bases between them. The germline CDR1 and CDR2 sequences are LNHNV and YYDKDF (reference sequence). The CDR3 covers 15 residues. CDR3 DNA: TGTGCCACCAGCAGAGACACGCAGTTTTGGACTGAAGCTTTCTTT. Its translation is CATSRDTQFWTEAFF.

In this sample, this clonotype turned up many times. The V call is TRBV2, the J call TRBJ2-1; 8 nucleotides line up with TRBD2. This CDR3 is built from 16 residues. The ends lost 4 bases at V and 2 bases at J; junction bases unmatched: 7. In germline, CDR1 is SNHLY, CDR2 FYNNEI. CDR3 in DNA: TGTGCCAGCAGTGTCCCCGGGAGGGGCGCCTACAATGAGCAGTTCTTC. Its protein is CASSVPGRGAYNEQFF.

This clonotype was counted at least ten times. The chain recombines TRBV6-5 with TRBJ2-2, with D unresolved. V shed 1 base and J shed 0 bases, with 12 bases lying between them. This CDR3 comprises 17 residues. Per germline, CDR1 MNHEY and CDR2 SVGAGI. The CDR3 nucleotides are TGTGCCAGCAGTTACTACCTTTTCTTTTCGAACACCGGGGAGCTGTTTTTT. It translates to CASSYYLFFSNTGELFF.

The chain is built from TRBV19 and TRBJ2-5; D possibly corresponds to TRBD1 (6 bases). V lost 2 bases and J 5 bases, leaving 12 bases between the germline ends. In germline, CDR1 is LNHDA, CDR2 SQIVND (reference sequence). CDR3 size: 14 residues. CDR3 nucleotide sequence: TGTGCCAGTAGTATACCAGGGGTTTCGGAGACCCAGTACTTC. It is translated as CASSIPGVSETQYF. The complete variable domain, with remaining parts taken from reference TRBV19 and TRBJ2-5, reads DGGITQSPKYLFRKEGQNVTLSCEQNLNHDAMYWYRQDPGQGLRLIYYSQIVNDFQKGDIAEGYSVSREKKESFPLTVTSAQKNPTAFYLCASSIPGVSETQYFGPGTRLLVL.

This clonotype was seen a handful of times. CDR3 loop: CASSLLIGQGHGYTF. In nucleotides, the CDR3 is TGTGCCAGCAGTTTATTAATCGGACAGGGTCATGGCTACACCTTC. V gene TRBV28 combines with J gene TRBJ1-2; TRBD1 matches 8 bases. The germline V gene encodes CDR1 MDHEN and CDR2 SYDVKM. The CDR3 is 15 residues long. V lost 1 base to trimming and J lost 6 bases; unmatched junction nucleotides: 7.

V and J are TRBV5-1 and TRBJ2-5; 7 positions match TRBD1. The germline V gene encodes CDR1 SGHRS and CDR2 YFSETQ. After removal of 3 bases from V and 3 bases from J, the junction contained 5 bases not matched to a gene. This CDR3 has 14 residues. CDR3 bases: TGCGCCAGCAGCTCCGGGACAGCTGAAGAGACCCAGTACTTC. Translating it yields CASSSGTAEETQYF.

The V call is TRBV12-3 or TRBV12-4, the J call TRBJ2-2; weak D call: TRBD2 (5 bases). V lost 2 bases and J 10 bases, leaving 17 bases between the germline ends. CDR3 length: 15 amino acids. The CDR3 reads CASSLRASGPPELFF. The CDR3 DNA sequence: TGTGCCAGCAGTTTAAGGGCCAGCGGACCGCCGGAGCTGTTTTTT.

This clonotype was observed a handful of times. This rearrangement joins TRBV28 to TRBJ2-1, with D hard to call. The CDR3 totals 12 residues. The V gene's germline CDR1 is MDHEN and CDR2 SYDVKM. Trimming took off 7 bases at V and 11 bases at J, with 15 bases between the two ends. Written as DNA, the CDR3 is TGTGCCAGCACCCCACCTTCCGGCCAGCAGTTCTTC. This sequence encodes CASTPPSGQQFF.

The rearrangement links TRBV12-3 or TRBV12-4 to TRBJ2-1, with 11 bases aligning to TRBD2. The J segment lost 2 bases and the V segment lost 3 bases, leaving 9 bases of the junction unmatched. This CDR3 is 18 amino acids long. CDR3 amino acids: CASSFEVTSGNTYNEQFF. The CDR3 DNA sequence: TGTGCCAGCAGTTTCGAGGTGACTAGCGGGAACACCTACAATGAGCAGTTCTTC.

This clonotype was counted at least ten times. This rearrangement joins TRBV28 to TRBJ2-1; TRBD2 agrees at 10 bases. This CDR3 region has 14 residues. V lost 2 bases to trimming and J lost 6 bases; unmatched junction nucleotides: 1. Germline V lookup: CDR1 MDHEN, CDR2 SYDVKM. The CDR3 nucleotides read TGTGCCAGCAGTTTACTAGCGGGAGCCAATGAGCAGTTCTTC. It is translated as CASSLLAGANEQFF.

This clonotype was detected only a few times. The V gene is TRBV12-3 or TRBV12-4, the J gene TRBJ1-2; D is ambiguous. V was pared by 3 bases and J by 3 bases, with 11 bases between. This CDR3 contains 14 residues. In DNA form, the CDR3 reads TGTGCCAGCAGTTTGTCGGGGAGAGACTATGGCTACACCTTC. This encodes CASSLSGRDYGYTF.

The chain joins TRBV20-1 to TRBJ2-3; TRBD1 aligns across 7 bases. Germline V lookup: CDR1 DFQATT, CDR2 SNEGSKA (reference sequence). CDR3 length: 15 residues. V lost 1 base to trimming and J lost 6 bases; unmatched junction nucleotides: 10. CDR3 amino acids: CSARGVRGRGDTQYF. The CDR3 coding sequence is TGCAGTGCTAGAGGGGTGAGGGGGCGAGGGGATACGCAGTATTTT.

This clonotype was seen repeatedly, ten times or more. The chain is built from TRBV30 and TRBJ2-2; TRBD2 aligns across 12 bases. J gave up 6 bases and V 2 bases, and 4 bases lay outside the gene matches. Per germline, CDR1 GTSNPN and CDR2 SVGIG (reference sequence). The CDR3 is 15 amino acids. The CDR3 spells CAWSRRTSGAGELFF. As DNA, the CDR3 is TGTGCCTGGAGTCGGAGGACTAGCGGGGCCGGGGAGCTGTTTTTT.

The chain joins TRBV7-2 to TRBJ2-7; 7 nucleotides line up with TRBD1. The junction had 8 bases not matched to a gene; V was cut back by 4 bases and J by 2 bases. The CDR3 runs to 15 residues. CDR1 is SGHTA, CDR2 FQGNSA, per germline. DNA of the CDR3: TGTGCCAGCAGCTCCCGGACAGGCCCTACCTACGAGCAGTACTTC. This encodes CASSSRTGPTYEQYF.